This T cell receptor (beta chain) was sequenced for a study of blood T cell repertoires in COVID-19. With 6 bases clipped from V and 6 bases from J, the junction kept 5 bases outside the gene matches. The CDR3 length is 14 residues. Germline lookup yields CDR1 MRHNA and CDR2 SNTAGT. For recovered donors of Cohort 3, there were two negative PCRs, clearance, or symptom resolution. Data came from immunoSEQ multiplex PCR; TCRdb stores just in-frame clones and leaves some out. The top ten clones hold around 16% of a sample with some 200,000 clones, around 73% of them seen once. Sequences were obtained from PBMCs or T cells enriched from blood (not recorded which). The V call is TRBV6-4, the J call TRBJ1-2, with TRBD1 matching over 12 bases. This clonotype was sampled from a woman aged 50 to 60 who had recovered from COVID-19. For the CDR3, the DNA is TGTGCCAGCAGAAGGGACAGGGGGCTGGATGGCTACACCTTC. It encodes CASRRDRGLDGYTF.